The present TCR beta chain was sequenced within a study of cytomegalovirus exposure and HLA in healthy donors. Study outcomes and limitations: As was reported, the classifier diagnosed cytomegalovirus status with high specificity and sensitivity. In vitro assays verified that three CMV-associated chains recognized CMV antigens specifically. Cytomegalovirus association was assigned to around 150 TCR beta chains.

Donors were drawn from the roughly 110-subject validation cohort, separate from the 666-subject first cohort. Regarding this clone: The antigen is undetermined.

This CDR3 comprises 14 residues. From germline, CDR1 is LGHNA and CDR2 YNFKEQ. V shed 0 bases and J shed 6 bases, with 12 bases lying between them. Only in-frame clones appear in the TCRdb table, and some are missing; sequencing was by immunoSEQ multiplex PCR. The sample contains more than 70,000 clones, around 96% of which appear only once. The rearrangement joins TRBV4-2 to TRBJ2-7, with a weak D call TRBD2 (5 bases). The TCR comes from a man aged 18 to 35 in good health and CMV-seropositive. Source material: PBMCs. CDR3 sequence (DNA): TGTGCCAGCAGCCAAGAACTGAGGGCTGGCGAGCAGTACTTC. Translation gives CASSQELRAGEQYF.